These 9 T cell receptor beta chains share one sample of origin, sequenced in a study of blood T cell repertoires in COVID-19. The repertoire was sequenced with immunoSEQ multiplex PCR; TCRdb's copy has only in-frame clones and lacks some. The sample holds fewer than 350,000 clones, roughly 85% seen once. The source material was PBMCs or T cells enriched from blood (not recorded which). These receptors were obtained from a woman aged 25 to 45 who had been exposed to COVID-19.

The DNA for the CDR3 is TGTGCCAGCAGCTACTACGGACAGGACTCCTACGAGCAGTACTTC. It translates to CASSYYGQDSYEQYF. This chain joins TRBV11-2 and TRBJ2-7, with 7 bases identical to TRBD1. Germline V gives CDR1 SGHAT, CDR2 FQNNGV. This CDR3 is built from 15 residues. The junction had 6 bases not matched to a gene; V was cut back by 4 bases and J by 0 bases.

The rearrangement links TRBV5-1 to TRBJ2-4; 7 nucleotides match TRBD1. Trimming cost V 0 bases and J 3 bases; bases outside gene matches: 3. Germline V gene data show CDR1 as SGHRS and CDR2 as YFSETQ. The CDR3 loop spans 15 amino acids. For the CDR3, the DNA is TGCGCCAGCAGCTTGGCCGGGACAGACAAAAACATTCAGTACTTC. This sequence encodes CASSLAGTDKNIQYF.

The chain has TRBV10-3 and TRBJ1-1; 7 bases match TRBD1. This CDR3 contains 13 residues. V trimming: 7 bases; J trimming: 5 bases; junction bases outside the gene matches: 7. In germline, CDR1 is ENHRY, CDR2 SYGVKD. The CDR3: CAITDRVETEAFF. DNA of the CDR3: TGTGCCATCACCGACAGGGTAGAGACTGAAGCTTTCTTT.

The V and J genes are TRBV7-3 and TRBJ2-1, with 8 bases that match TRBD1. With 4 bases clipped from V and 7 bases from J, the junction kept 0 bases outside the gene matches. The CDR3 consists of 12 residues. Germline V gene data show CDR1 as SGHTA and CDR2 as FQGTGA. In DNA form, the CDR3 reads TGTGCCAGCAGCTACAGGGGGAATGAGCAGTTCTTC. Amino acids: CASSYRGNEQFF. The whole variable domain, filled in from reference TRBV7-3 and TRBJ2-1, reads GAGVSQTPSNKVTEKGKYVELRCDPISGHTALYWYRQSLGQGPEFLIYFQGTGAADDSGLPNDRFFAVRPEGSVSTLKIQRTERGDSAVYLCASSYRGNEQFFGPGTRLTVL.

V usage is TRBV14 and J usage is TRBJ2-2, with D perhaps TRBD2 (7 bases). This CDR3 has 19 residues. CDR1 SGHDN and CDR2 FVKESK come from the germline V gene. V was pared by 1 base and J by 8 bases, with 26 bases between. For the CDR3, the DNA is TGTGCCAGCAGCCAAGCCCACCCGCCGGGGGCGGGGGAAAGAGGGGAGCTGTTTTTT. Amino acids: CASSQAHPPGAGERGELFF.

The chain combines TRBV28 with TRBJ2-1; tentatively, D is TRBD2 (6 bases). This CDR3 contains 15 residues. Per germline, CDR1 MDHEN and CDR2 SYDVKM. Trimming removed 4 bases at V and 4 bases at J, with 14 bases between. The CDR3 is CASSSNRDLYNEQFF. DNA for the CDR3: TGTGCCAGCAGTTCAAACCGGGACTTATACAATGAGCAGTTCTTC.

The chain links TRBV30 to TRBJ1-5; no firm D call. V dropped 1 base and J dropped 7 bases, with 8 bases sitting between them. The germline V gene has CDR1 GTSNPN and CDR2 SVGIG (reference sequence). This CDR3 comprises 12 residues. The CDR3 region has the DNA TGTGCCTGGAGTGGCCGGGGACAGCCCCAGCATTTT. It encodes CAWSGRGQPQHF.

The rearrangement links TRBV6-5 to TRBJ1-5, with D maybe TRBD1 (6 bases). This CDR3 is built from 14 residues. Germline V gene lookup returns CDR1 MNHEY and CDR2 SVGAGI. Deletions cut 6 bases from V and 2 bases from J, with 11 bases between. The DNA of the CDR3 is TGTGCCAGCAGACCCCCAGGGGGCAATCAGCCCCAGCATTTT. Translation: CASRPPGGNQPQHF.

The J gene is TRBJ1-5, the V gene TRBV27, with D possibly being TRBD1 (5 bases). The V gene's germline CDR1 is MNHEY and CDR2 SMNVEV (reference sequence). Trimming stripped 6 bases from V and 0 bases from J, with 15 bases between. The CDR3 consists of 16 residues. The CDR3 DNA reads as TGTGCCAGCAGCATAGGGGCATCATATAGCAATCAGCCCCAGCATTTT. Translating gives CASSIGASYSNQPQHF.